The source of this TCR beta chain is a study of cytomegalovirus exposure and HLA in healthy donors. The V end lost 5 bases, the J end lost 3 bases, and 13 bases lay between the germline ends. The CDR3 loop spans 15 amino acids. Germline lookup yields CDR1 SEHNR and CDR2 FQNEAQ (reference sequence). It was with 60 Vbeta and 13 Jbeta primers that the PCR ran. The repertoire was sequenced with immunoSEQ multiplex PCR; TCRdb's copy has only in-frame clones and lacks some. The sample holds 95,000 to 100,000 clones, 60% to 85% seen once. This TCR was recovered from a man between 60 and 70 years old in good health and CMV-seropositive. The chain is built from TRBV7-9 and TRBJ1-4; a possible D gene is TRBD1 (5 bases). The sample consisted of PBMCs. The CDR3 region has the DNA TGTGCCAGCAGCCCAGGACACGGACCTAATGAAAAACTGTTTTTT. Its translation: CASSPGHGPNEKLFF.